These T cell receptor beta chains were read from a single sample in a study of T-cell reconstitution after alpha-beta-depleted transplantation in children. TCRdb re-analysed the PCR reads in MiXCR, keeping a single row per CDR3 protein. This sample has 200,000 to 250,000 distinct CDR3 sequences, with approximately 10% found just once. The specimen was PBMCs from the stem cell graft donor, collected from the stem cell graft. These receptor sequences come from a human donor who donated a stem cell graft to a child with acute lymphoblastic leukemia. The CDR3 runs from the conserved cysteine through the conserved F or W. Each record gives: V gene, D gene, clone size, J gene, CDR3 DNA, CDR3 protein. A D gene is named only where the DNA matches it firmly. Part of the rows lack a size; the others show once, few, many or a class for expanded clones.

v_call: TRBV10-3
d_call: .
clone_size: few
j_call: TRBJ1-2
cdr3_nt: TGTGCCATCAGTGAGGAGCTGGGCTACACCTTC
cdr3_aa: CAISEELGYTF

v_call: TRBV20-1
d_call: .
clone_size: many
j_call: TRBJ1-1
cdr3_nt: TGCAGTGCTAGAGATTTATCAGGGTATGAGACTGAAGCTTTCTTT
cdr3_aa: CSARDLSGYETEAFF

v_call: TRBV20-1
d_call: TRBD2
clone_size: .
j_call: TRBJ2-7
cdr3_nt: TGCTGTGCTAGAGTGCAAGCGGGGGGCTTTTCCCCCTACGAGCAGTACTTC
cdr3_aa: CCARVQAGGFSPYEQYF

v_call: TRBV7-6
d_call: .
clone_size: few
j_call: TRBJ2-1
cdr3_nt: TGTGCCAGCAGCCCGGAGGGGTTGGCGGGCAATGAGCAGTTCTTC
cdr3_aa: CASSPEGLAGNEQFF

v_call: TRBV7-6
d_call: TRBD1
clone_size: few
j_call: TRBJ1-1
cdr3_nt: TGTGCCAGCAGCCCCCGGACAGGACAGAACACTGAAGCTTTCTTT
cdr3_aa: CASSPRTGQNTEAFF

v_call: TRBV6-4
d_call: .
clone_size: many
j_call: TRBJ2-6
cdr3_nt: TGTGCCAGCAGTGACTCGAGTAGTTCGTCTGGGGCCAACGTCCTGACTTTC
cdr3_aa: CASSDSSSSSGANVLTF

v_call: TRBV11-2
d_call: TRBD2
clone_size: few
j_call: TRBJ2-1
cdr3_nt: TGTGCCAGCAGCTTCTGGCGGGGGGGAAGTCTCTACAATGAGCAGTTCTTC
cdr3_aa: CASSFWRGGSLYNEQFF

v_call: TRBV4-1
d_call: TRBD2
clone_size: .
j_call: TRBJ2-1
cdr3_nt: TGCGCCAGCAGCCCTCAACTAGCGGGAACCTACAATGAGCAGTTCTTC
cdr3_aa: CASSPQLAGTYNEQFF

v_call: TRBV6-4
d_call: .
clone_size: few
j_call: TRBJ1-1
cdr3_nt: TGTGCCAGCAGTAATCAAGAAAGGGAGAACACTGAAGCTTTCTTT
cdr3_aa: CASSNQERENTEAFF

v_call: TRBV6-2/TRBV6-3
d_call: .
clone_size: .
j_call: TRBJ2-1
cdr3_nt: TGTGCCAGCAGTTACGAGTTGTATGAGCAGTTCTTC
cdr3_aa: CASSYELYEQFF

v_call: TRBV5-1
d_call: .
clone_size: many
j_call: TRBJ1-4
cdr3_nt: TGCGCCAGCAGCTTGGAACAGGCAAATGAAAAACTGTTTTTT
cdr3_aa: CASSLEQANEKLFF

v_call: TRBV7-6
d_call: .
clone_size: few
j_call: TRBJ2-1
cdr3_nt: TGTGCCAGCAGCTTAGGGCGGGGACCTCTCTACAATGAGCAGTTCTTC
cdr3_aa: CASSLGRGPLYNEQFF

v_call: TRBV29-1
d_call: .
clone_size: .
j_call: TRBJ1-2
cdr3_nt: TGCAGCGGGACAGTCGGGAACTATGGCTACACCTTC
cdr3_aa: CSGTVGNYGYTF

v_call: TRBV7-2
d_call: .
clone_size: .
j_call: TRBJ1-1
cdr3_nt: TGTGCCAGCAGCTTAGCCCCCAGCTACAACACTGAAGCTTTCTTT
cdr3_aa: CASSLAPSYNTEAFF

v_call: TRBV19
d_call: TRBD2
clone_size: .
j_call: TRBJ2-1
cdr3_nt: TGTGCCAGTACCGGGACTAGCGGGGGGTTGTATCCGTTCTTC
cdr3_aa: CASTGTSGGLYPFF

v_call: TRBV15
d_call: TRBD1
clone_size: few
j_call: TRBJ1-4
cdr3_nt: TGTGCCGCCCGACAGGGACATTCTAATGAAAAACTGTTTTTT
cdr3_aa: CAARQGHSNEKLFF

v_call: TRBV27
d_call: TRBD1
clone_size: many
j_call: TRBJ1-1
cdr3_nt: TGTGCCAGCAGTGGACAGGGGGACACTGAAGCTTTCTTT
cdr3_aa: CASSGQGDTEAFF